Below, 8 T cell receptor beta chains from the same sample are listed, as sequenced in a study of identical twins. One entry per CDR3 protein, called by TCRdb with MiXCR from the 5' RACE reads. This table holds 500,000 to 650,000 distinct CDR3 sequences, under 8.5% found once. Another study also made use of these data, one on yellow fever vaccine responses in identical twins.

Input material: PBMCs. The receptors come from a woman younger than 35 in good health.

This clonotype was picked up many times. The chain combines TRBV5-4 with TRBJ1-1, with D possibly TRBD1 on 6 matching bases. Germline assignment: CDR1 SGHNT and CDR2 YYREEE (reference sequence). The V end was cut by 1 base, the J end by 0 bases, with 10 bases between. The CDR3 is made up of 15 amino acids. CDR3 loop: CASSLTGLMNTEAFF. CDR3 in DNA: TGTGCCAGCAGCTTGACAGGGCTGATGAACACTGAAGCTTTCTTT.

This clonotype came up a few times. This chain uses TRBV5-1 with TRBJ2-7; 7 bases align to TRBD2. With 4 bases clipped from V and 2 bases from J, the junction kept 6 bases outside the gene matches. The CDR3 covers 14 residues. The germline V gene encodes CDR1 SGHRS and CDR2 YFSETQ. Written as DNA, the CDR3 is TGCGCCAGCAGCCGTGGACGGGAGGCCTACGAGCAGTACTTC. Translation: CASSRGREAYEQYF.

The genes are TRBV3-1 and TRBJ2-7; 9 bases fit TRBD2. The V and J ends lost 0 bases and 3 bases, in that order; junction bases with no gene match: 6. The CDR3 runs 16 residues. The germline V gene encodes CDR1 LGHDT and CDR2 YNNKEL (reference sequence). The CDR3 DNA reads TGTGCCAGCAGCCAAGAGGAGTCAGCGGGGGGCTACGAGCAGTACTTC. Translated, it gives CASSQEESAGGYEQYF.

In its sample, this clonotype was seen many times. V and J are TRBV7-8 and TRBJ2-2; D is possibly TRBD1 (6 bases). This CDR3 is 15 amino acids long. Trimming shortened V by 5 bases and J by 4 bases, and 14 bases separated the two germline ends. In germline, CDR1 is SGHVS, CDR2 FQNEAQ. The CDR3 loop reads CASSGPGTPTGELFF. The CDR3 DNA reads TGTGCCAGCAGCGGACCCGGGACACCCACCGGGGAGCTGTTTTTT.

There are a few counts of this clonotype. The gene calls are TRBV27 and TRBJ2-2, with D perhaps being TRBD1 or TRBD2 (6 bases each). The V end was cut by 7 bases, the J end by 0 bases, with 12 bases between. The CDR3 spans 15 residues. From germline, CDR1 is MNHEY and CDR2 SMNVEV (reference sequence). CDR3 sequence: CASNTRGANTGELFF. CDR3 DNA sequence: TGTGCCAGCAACACGAGGGGGGCGAACACCGGGGAGCTGTTTTTT.

There are a few counts of this clonotype. The junction shows a germline mismatch at one end, possibly a read error. V usage is TRBV20-1 and J usage is TRBJ1-5, with D possibly being TRBD1 (6 bases). Germline V CDR1 and CDR2: DFQATT, SNEGSKA (reference sequence). This CDR3 is 14 amino acids long. The CDR3 nucleotides are TGCAGTGCCAGAGGGGGGTCGGGCAATCAGCCCCAGCATTTT. It translates to CSARGGSGNQPQHF.

The chain employs TRBV24-1 and TRBJ2-3; D is perhaps TRBD1 or TRBD2 (5 bases each). CDR1 is KGHDR and CDR2 is SFDVKD in the germline V gene. CDR3 length: 14 residues. The germline V and J ends were trimmed by 5 bases and 3 bases, with 11 bases remaining between them. CDR3 in DNA: TGTGCCACCAGTGTCGGGGCTCTAACAGATACGCAGTATTTT. It yields the protein CATSVGALTDTQYF.

In its sample, this clonotype was seen a few times. The rearrangement links TRBV7-8 to TRBJ2-3; weak D call: TRBD2 (5 bases). The CDR3 totals 12 residues. V lost 5 bases and J lost 9, with 12 bases in between. In germline, CDR1 is SGHVS, CDR2 FQNEAQ. CDR3 nucleotide sequence: TGTGCCAGCAGCGGTCCCAGCGGAACGCAGTATTTT. Amino acids: CASSGPSGTQYF.